The TCR beta chain described here comes from a study of blood T cell repertoires in COVID-19. Study at large: PBMCs, B-cell-depleted T cells, or T cells were the source of the cDNA or gDNA that made up the material.

The CDR3 is 13 amino acids. The V and J ends lost 3 bases and 4 bases respectively, with 8 bases between them. CDR1 SGDLS and CDR2 YYNGEE come from the germline V gene. This clone was seen a few times. Some clones are missing from TCRdb's copy, which holds only in-frame ones; the method was immunoSEQ multiplex PCR. The repertoire holds 35,000 to 45,000 clones, with about 90% as singletons. The specimen was peripheral blood. The chain recombines TRBV9 with TRBJ1-3; D remains unclear. The sequence was obtained from a man aged 45-65 years with active COVID-19. Here the CDR3 DNA reads TGTGCCAGCAGCGCCGTCCTCGGAAACACCATATATTTT. This sequence encodes CASSAVLGNTIYF.